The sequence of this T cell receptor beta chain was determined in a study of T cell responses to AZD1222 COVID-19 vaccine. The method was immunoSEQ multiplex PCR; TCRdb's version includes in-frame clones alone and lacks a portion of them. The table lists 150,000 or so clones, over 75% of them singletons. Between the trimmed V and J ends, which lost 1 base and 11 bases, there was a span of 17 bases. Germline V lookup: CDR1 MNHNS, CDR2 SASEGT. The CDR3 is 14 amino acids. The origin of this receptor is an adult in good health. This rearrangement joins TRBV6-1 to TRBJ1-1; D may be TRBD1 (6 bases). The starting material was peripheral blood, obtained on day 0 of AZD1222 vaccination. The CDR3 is CASSEGQQGRVAFF. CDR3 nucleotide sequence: TGTGCCAGCAGTGAAGGGCAACAGGGTCGTGTGGCTTTCTTT.